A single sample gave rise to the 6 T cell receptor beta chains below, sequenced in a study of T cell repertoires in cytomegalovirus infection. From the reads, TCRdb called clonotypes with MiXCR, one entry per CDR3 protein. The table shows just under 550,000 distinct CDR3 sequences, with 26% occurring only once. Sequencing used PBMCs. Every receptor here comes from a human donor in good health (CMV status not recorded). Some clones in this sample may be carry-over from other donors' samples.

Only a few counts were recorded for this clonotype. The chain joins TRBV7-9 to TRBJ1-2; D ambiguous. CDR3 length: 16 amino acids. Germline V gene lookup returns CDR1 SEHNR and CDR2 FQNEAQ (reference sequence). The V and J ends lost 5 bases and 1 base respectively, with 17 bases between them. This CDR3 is CASSRGLTRDNYGYTF. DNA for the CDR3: TGTGCCAGCAGCCGTGGTTTGACACGGGATAACTATGGCTACACCTTC.

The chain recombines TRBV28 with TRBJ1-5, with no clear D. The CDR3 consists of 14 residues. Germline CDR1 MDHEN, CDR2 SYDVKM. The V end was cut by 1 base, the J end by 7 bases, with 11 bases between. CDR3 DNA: TGTGCCAGCAGTTTATTTGGGTTGGGCCAGCCCCAGCATTTT. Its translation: CASSLFGLGQPQHF.

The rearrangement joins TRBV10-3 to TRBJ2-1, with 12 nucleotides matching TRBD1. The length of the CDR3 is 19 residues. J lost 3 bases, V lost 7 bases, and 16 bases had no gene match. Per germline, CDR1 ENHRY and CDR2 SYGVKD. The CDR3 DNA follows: TGTGCCATCAAATCGGGACAGGGGGCTACTTCGGGGGTCTACAATGAGCAGTTCTTC. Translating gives CAIKSGQGATSGVYNEQFF.

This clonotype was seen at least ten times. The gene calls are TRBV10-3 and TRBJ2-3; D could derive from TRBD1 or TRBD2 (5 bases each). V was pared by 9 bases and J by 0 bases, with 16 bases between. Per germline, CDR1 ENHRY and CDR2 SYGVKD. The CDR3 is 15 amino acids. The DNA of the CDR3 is TGTGCCATAAGGGGTGGACTGTCTAGCACAGATACGCAGTATTTT. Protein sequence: CAIRGGLSSTDTQYF.

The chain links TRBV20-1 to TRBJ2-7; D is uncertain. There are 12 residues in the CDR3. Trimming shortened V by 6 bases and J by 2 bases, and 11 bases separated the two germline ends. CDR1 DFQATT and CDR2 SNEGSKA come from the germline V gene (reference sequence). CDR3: CSATDGTYEQYF. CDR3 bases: TGCAGTGCGACCGACGGAACCTACGAGCAGTACTTC.

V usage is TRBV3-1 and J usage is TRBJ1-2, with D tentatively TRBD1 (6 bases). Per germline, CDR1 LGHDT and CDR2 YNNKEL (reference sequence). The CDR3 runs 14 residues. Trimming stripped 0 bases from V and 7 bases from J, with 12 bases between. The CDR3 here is CASSQEGQSGGYTF. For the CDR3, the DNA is TGTGCCAGCAGCCAAGAAGGACAGTCGGGTGGCTACACCTTC.